These T cell receptor beta chains were read from a single sample in a study of OX40 agonist ivuxolimab in advanced cancers. Assay used: immunoSEQ multiplex PCR; TCRdb lists only in-frame clones, some missing. The sample consists of 65,000 to 70,000 clones, roughly 92% of them appearing once. Sequences were derived from CD4+ or CD8+ T cells sorted from blood, sampled in a trial of the OX40 agonist ivuxolimab. These receptors all come from an adult with an advanced solid tumor such as melanoma, head and neck, liver or kidney cancer. The CDR3 runs from the conserved cysteine through the conserved F or W. Each record gives: CDR3 protein, V gene.

CDR3 protein: CASPPQGAENTEAFF; V gene: TRBV28
CDR3 protein: CASSLRGSTDTQYF; V gene: TRBV7-2
CDR3 protein: CASSLVGGSSYNSPLHF; V gene: TRBV7-9
CDR3 protein: CTSRTKGGSSYNEQFF; V gene: TRBV1
CDR3 protein: CSVGQGRDTEAFF; V gene: TRBV29-1
CDR3 protein: CASSPGLAGGPRKTGELFF; V gene: TRBV13
CDR3 protein: CASREQGASDTQYF; V gene: TRBV2
CDR3 protein: CASSERGAGGYTF; V gene: TRBV6-1
CDR3 protein: CASSQDLDDRMMNTEAFF; V gene: TRBV4-1
CDR3 protein: CASSSVGGRAHEQYF; V gene: TRBV27
CDR3 protein: CASSLSATYEQYF; V gene: TRBV7-2
CDR3 protein: CASSQDLQGYEQYF; V gene: TRBV14
CDR3 protein: CASSLGQGRAAEAFF; V gene: TRBV11-2
CDR3 protein: CASSQEGPTGYIQYF; V gene: TRBV14
CDR3 protein: CASRDSRNTGELFF; V gene: TRBV9
CDR3 protein: CASSPQGNTGELFF; V gene: TRBV23-1
CDR3 protein: CASSTSGGLNQPQHF; V gene: TRBV19
CDR3 protein: CASSPLGGDGYEQYF; V gene: TRBV18
CDR3 protein: CASSLDPGQGGSYGYTF; V gene: TRBV5-1
CDR3 protein: CASSIRSDNQPQHF; V gene: TRBV19
CDR3 protein: CASSQRLRREDIQYF; V gene: TRBV4-2
CDR3 protein: CASSVGSGVYNEQFF; V gene: TRBV9
CDR3 protein: CASSAGLNYEQYF; V gene: TRBV18